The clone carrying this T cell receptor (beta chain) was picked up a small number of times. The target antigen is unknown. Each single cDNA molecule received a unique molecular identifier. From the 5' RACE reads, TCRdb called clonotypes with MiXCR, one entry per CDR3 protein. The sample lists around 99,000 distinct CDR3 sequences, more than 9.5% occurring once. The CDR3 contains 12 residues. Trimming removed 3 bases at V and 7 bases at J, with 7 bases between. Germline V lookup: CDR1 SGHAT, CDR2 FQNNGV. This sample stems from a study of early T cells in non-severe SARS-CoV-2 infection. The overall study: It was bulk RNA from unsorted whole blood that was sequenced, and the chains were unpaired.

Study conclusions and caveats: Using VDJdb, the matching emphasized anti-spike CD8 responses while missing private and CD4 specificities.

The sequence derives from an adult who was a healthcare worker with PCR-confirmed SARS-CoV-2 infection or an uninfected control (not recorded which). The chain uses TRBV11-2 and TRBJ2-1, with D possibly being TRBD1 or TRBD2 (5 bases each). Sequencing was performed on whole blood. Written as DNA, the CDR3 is TGTGCCAGCAGCTTTGAGGGGAATGAGCAGTTCTTC. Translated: CASSFEGNEQFF. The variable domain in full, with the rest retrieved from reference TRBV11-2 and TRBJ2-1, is EAGVAQSPRYKIIEKRQSVAFWCNPISGHATLYWYQQILGQGPKLLIQFQNNGVVDDSQLPKDRFSAERLKGVDSTLKIQPAKLEDSAVYLCASSFEGNEQFFGPGTRLTVL.